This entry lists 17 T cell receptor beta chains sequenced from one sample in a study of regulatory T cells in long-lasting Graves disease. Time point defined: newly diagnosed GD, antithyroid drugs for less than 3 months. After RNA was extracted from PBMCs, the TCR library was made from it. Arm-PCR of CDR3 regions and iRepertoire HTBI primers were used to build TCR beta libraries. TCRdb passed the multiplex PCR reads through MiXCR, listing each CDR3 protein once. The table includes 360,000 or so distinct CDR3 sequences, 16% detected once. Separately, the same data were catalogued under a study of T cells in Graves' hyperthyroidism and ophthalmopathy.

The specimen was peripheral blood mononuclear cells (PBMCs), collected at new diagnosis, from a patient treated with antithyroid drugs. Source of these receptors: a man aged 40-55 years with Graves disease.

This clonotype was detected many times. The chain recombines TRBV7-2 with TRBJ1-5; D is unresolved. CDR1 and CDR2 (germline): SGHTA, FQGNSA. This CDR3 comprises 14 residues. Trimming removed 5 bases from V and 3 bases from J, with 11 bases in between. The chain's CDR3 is CASSPAGPNQPQHF. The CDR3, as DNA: TGTGCCAGCAGCCCCGCGGGCCCCAATCAGCCCCAGCATTTT.

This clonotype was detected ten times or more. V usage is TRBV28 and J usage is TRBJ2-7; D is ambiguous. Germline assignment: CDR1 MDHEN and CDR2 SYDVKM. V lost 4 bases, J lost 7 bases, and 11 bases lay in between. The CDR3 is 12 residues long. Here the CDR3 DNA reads TGTGCCAGCAGTTCCACTAATAGGGAGCAGTACTTC. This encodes CASSSTNREQYF.

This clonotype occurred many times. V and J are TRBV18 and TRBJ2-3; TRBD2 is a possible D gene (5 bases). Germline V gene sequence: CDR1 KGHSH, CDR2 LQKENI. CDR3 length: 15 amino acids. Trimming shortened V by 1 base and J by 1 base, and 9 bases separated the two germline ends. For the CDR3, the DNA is TGTGCCAGCTCACCACAGGGAGTTGGCACAGATACGCAGTATTTT. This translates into CASSPQGVGTDTQYF.

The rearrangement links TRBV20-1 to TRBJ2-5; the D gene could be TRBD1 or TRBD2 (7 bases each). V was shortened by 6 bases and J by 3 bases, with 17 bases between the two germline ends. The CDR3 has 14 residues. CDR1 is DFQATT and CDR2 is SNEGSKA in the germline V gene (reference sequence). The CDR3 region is CSAAGEGAEETQYF. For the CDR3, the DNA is TGCAGTGCCGCCGGGGAGGGGGCCGAAGAGACCCAGTACTTC.

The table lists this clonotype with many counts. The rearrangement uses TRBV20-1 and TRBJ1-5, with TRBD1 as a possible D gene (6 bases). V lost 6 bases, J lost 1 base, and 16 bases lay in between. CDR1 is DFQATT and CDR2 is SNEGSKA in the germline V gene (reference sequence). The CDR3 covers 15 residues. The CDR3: CSAQRGDPSNQPQHF. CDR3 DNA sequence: TGCAGTGCCCAGAGGGGGGACCCCAGCAATCAGCCCCAGCATTTT.

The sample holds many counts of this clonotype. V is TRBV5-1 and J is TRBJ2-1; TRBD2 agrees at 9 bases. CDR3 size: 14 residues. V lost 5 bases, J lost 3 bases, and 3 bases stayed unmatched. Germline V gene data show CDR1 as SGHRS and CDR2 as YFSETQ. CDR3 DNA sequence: TGCGCCAGCAGAGGGACTAGCAGCTACAATGAGCAGTTCTTC. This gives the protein CASRGTSSYNEQFF.

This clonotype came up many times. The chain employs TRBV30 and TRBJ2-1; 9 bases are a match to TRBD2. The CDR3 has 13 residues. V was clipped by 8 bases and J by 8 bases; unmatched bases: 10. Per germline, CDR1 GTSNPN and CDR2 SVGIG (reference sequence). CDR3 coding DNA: TGTGCCAGATCGGGACTAGCAGGCGATGAGCAGTTCTTC. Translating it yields CARSGLAGDEQFF. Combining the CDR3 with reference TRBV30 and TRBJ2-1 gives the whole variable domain SQTIHQWPATLVQPVGSPLSLECTVEGTSNPNLYWYRQAAGRGLQLLFYSVGIGQISSEVPQNLSASRPQDRQFILSSKKLLLSDSGFYLCARSGLAGDEQFFGPGTRLTVL.

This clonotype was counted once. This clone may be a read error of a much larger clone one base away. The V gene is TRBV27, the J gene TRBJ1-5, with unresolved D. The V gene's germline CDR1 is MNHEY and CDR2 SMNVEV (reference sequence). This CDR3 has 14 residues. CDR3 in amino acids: CVSSFSQQNQPQHF. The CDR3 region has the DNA TGTGTCAGCAGTTTTAGCCAGCAGAATCAGCCCCAGCATTTT.

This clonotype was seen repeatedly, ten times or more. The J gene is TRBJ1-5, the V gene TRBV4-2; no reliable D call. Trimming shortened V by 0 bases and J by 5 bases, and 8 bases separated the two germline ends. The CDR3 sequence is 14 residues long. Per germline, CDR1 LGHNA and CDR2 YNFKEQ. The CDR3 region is CASSQDSRYQPQHF. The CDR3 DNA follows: TGTGCCAGCAGCCAAGATAGTAGGTATCAGCCCCAGCATTTT.

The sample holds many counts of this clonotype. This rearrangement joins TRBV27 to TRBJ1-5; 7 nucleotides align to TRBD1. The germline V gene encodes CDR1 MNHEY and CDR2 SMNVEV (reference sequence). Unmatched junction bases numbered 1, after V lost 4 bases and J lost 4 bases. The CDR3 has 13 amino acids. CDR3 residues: CASSWDRNQPQHF. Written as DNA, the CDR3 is TGTGCCAGCAGTTGGGACAGAAATCAGCCCCAGCATTTT.

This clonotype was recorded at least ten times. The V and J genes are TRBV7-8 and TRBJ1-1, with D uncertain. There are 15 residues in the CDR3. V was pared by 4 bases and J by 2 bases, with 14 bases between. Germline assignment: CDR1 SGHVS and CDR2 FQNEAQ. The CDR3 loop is CASSSYVERNTEAFF. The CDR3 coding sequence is TGTGCCAGCAGCTCCTACGTAGAACGCAACACTGAAGCTTTCTTT.

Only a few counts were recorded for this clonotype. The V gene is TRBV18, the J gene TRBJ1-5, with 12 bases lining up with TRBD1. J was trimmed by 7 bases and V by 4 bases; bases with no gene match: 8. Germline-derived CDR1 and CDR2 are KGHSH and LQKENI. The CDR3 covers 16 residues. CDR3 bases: TGTGCCAGCTCACTGGGGACAGGGGGCTCGGGGCAGCCCCAGCATTTT. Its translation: CASSLGTGGSGQPQHF.

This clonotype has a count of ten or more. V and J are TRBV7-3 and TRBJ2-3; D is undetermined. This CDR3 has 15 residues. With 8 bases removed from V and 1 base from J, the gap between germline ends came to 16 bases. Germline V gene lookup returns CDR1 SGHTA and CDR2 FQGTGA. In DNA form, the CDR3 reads TGTGCCAGCTCACCATCCGGATTGGGCACAGATACGCAGTATTTT. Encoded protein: CASSPSGLGTDTQYF.

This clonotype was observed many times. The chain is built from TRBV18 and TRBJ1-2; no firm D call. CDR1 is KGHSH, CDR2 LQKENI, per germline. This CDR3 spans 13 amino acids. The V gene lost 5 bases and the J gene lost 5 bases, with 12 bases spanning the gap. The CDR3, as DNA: TGTGCCAGCTCATCAAACAGTGCTTATGGCTACACCTTC. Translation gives CASSSNSAYGYTF. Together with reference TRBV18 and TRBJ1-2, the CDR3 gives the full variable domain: NAGVMQNPRHLVRRRGQEARLRCSPMKGHSHVYWYRQLPEEGLKFMVYLQKENIIDESGMPKERFSAEFPKEGPSILRIQQVVRGDSAAYFCASSSNSAYGYTFGSGTRLTVV.

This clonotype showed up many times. The CDR3 nucleotides read TGTGCCAGCAGTTATGGTAGCGGGGGGCAAGAGACCCAGTACTTC. It specifies CASSYGSGGQETQYF. The V call is TRBV12-3 or TRBV12-4, the J call TRBJ2-5; the match to TRBD2 covers 10 bases. The CDR3 extends over 15 amino acids. Unmatched junction bases numbered 4, after V lost 4 bases and J lost 2 bases.

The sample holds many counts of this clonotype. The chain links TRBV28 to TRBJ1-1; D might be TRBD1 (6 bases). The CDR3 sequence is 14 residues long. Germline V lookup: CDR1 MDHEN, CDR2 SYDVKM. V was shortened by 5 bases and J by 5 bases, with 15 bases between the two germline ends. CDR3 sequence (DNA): TGTGCCAGCAGTCCCGCCAACAGGGAAACTGAAGCTTTCTTT. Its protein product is CASSPANRETEAFF.

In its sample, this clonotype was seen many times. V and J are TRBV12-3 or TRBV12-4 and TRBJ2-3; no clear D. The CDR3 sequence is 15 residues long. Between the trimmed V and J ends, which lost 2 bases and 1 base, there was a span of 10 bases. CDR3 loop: CASSLNSVGTDTQYF. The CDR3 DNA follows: TGTGCCAGCAGTTTAAACAGCGTGGGCACAGATACGCAGTATTTT.